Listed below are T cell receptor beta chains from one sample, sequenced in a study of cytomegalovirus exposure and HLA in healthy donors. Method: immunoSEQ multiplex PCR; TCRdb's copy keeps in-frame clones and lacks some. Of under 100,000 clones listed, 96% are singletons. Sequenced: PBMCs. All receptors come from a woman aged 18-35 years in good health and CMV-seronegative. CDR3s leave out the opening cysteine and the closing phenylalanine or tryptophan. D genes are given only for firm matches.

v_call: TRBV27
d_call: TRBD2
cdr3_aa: ASRGLVEYNEQF

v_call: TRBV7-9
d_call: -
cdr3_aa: ASSLDAWTVNTGELF

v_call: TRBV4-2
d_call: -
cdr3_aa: ASSQDAGGSYEQY

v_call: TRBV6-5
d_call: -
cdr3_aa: ASSYSTGMNTEAF

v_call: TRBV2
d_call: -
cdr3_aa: ASSIWRDQETQY

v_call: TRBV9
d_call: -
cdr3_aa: ASSVSDSDTQY

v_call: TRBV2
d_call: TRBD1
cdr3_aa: ASSEGTGTLGEQF

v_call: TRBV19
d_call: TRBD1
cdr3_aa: ASSGQGAFYEQY

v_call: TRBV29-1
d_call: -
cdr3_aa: SYSWTTIGEQF

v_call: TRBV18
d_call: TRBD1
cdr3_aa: ASSPPAGGWNTEAF

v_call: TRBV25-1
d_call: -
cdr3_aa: ASPHLPFRTGGTDTQY

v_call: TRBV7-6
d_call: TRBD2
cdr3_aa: ASSLVQSGTRSYEQF

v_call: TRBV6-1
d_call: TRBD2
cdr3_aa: ASSLLAGFTYEQY

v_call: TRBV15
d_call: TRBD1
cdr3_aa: ATSRFPGQGTYNEQF

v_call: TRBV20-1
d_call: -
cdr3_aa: SVPVGDEQY

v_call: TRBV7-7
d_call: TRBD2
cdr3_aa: ASSTSAPTSGRPYNEQF

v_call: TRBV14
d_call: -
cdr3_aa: ASSQGGGGEKLF

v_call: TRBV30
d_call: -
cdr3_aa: AWRAAGALGETQY

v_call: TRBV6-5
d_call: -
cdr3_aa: ASSYSHRLRDSPLH

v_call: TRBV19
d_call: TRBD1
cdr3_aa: ASSRATGSANTGELF

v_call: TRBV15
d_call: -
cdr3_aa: ATSRDPAAPGKAF

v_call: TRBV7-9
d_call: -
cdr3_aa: ASSLGTDLRAQY

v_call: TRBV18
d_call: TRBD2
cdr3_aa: ASSPPAGLYDEQF

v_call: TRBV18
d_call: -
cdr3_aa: ASSPYREETQY

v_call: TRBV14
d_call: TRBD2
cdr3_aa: ASSHVGLAGAPSTDTQY

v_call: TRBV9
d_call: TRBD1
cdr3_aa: ASSGTGTSTDTQY

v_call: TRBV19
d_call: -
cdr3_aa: ASSIILGVERVYEQY

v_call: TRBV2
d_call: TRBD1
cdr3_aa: ASSELGTGIWEKLF

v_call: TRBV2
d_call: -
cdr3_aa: ATRSYNEQF

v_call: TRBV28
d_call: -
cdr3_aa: ASSLGGGSNQPQH

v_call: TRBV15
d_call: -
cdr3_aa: ATSRDLRTSFYEQY

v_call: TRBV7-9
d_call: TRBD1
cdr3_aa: ASSLGDRAGTEAF

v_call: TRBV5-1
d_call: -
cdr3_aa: ASTDFTLVLGTDTQY

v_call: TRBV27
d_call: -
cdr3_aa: ASRRDFQNTGELF

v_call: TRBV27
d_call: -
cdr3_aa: ASRTQGSGVTEAF

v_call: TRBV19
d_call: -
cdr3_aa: ASAIEGGMYNEQF

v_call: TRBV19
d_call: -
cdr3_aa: ASSKTGSNQPQH

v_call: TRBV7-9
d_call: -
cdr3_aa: ASSSFPGQPQH

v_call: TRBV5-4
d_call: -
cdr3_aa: ASSQGTGELF

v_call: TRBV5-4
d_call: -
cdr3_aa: ASSLVVGPTDTQY

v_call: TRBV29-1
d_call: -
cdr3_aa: SVEDPSGFYEQY